This T cell receptor beta chain was sequenced during a study of T cell responses to AZD1222 COVID-19 vaccine. Sequencing was performed with immunoSEQ multiplex PCR; in TCRdb, only in-frame clones are kept and a portion is missing. The sample holds 90,000 to 150,000 clones, approximately 93% seen once. Study results and limitations: Of the AZD1222 recipients, only 5 or 6 were seropositive at baseline. There were vaccine-associated CD4 TCRs across spike, dominant at 160-218 and 743-854. Mostly white British, mostly female donors; authors suggested clonal diversity may be underestimated.

Turning to this clone: What it recognizes is unknown.

Trimming cost V 0 bases and J 1 base, with 12 bases left between them. Germline CDR1 SEHNR, CDR2 FQNEAQ (reference sequence). The CDR3 consists of 17 residues. The V call is TRBV7-9, the J call TRBJ2-2; D is possibly TRBD1 or TRBD2 (5 bases each). The sequence was collected from an adult in good health. The sample was peripheral blood, taken on day 0 of AZD1222 vaccination. CDR3 coding DNA: TGTGCCAGCAGCTTAGCTCCGGGACGGGGGAACACCGGGGAGCTGTTTTTT. Translation gives CASSLAPGRGNTGELFF. The complete variable domain, with remaining parts taken from reference TRBV7-9 and TRBJ2-2, reads DTGVSQNPRHKITKRGQNVTFRCDPISEHNRLYWYRQTLGQGPEFLTYFQNEAQLEKSRLLSDRFSAERPKGSFSTLEIQRTEQGDSAMYLCASSLAPGRGNTGELFFGEGSRLTVL.